The source of this T cell receptor (beta chain) is a study of early T cells in non-severe SARS-CoV-2 infection. Germline loops: CDR1 SGHRS, CDR2 YFSETQ. The V gene lost 0 bases and the J gene lost 2 bases, with 12 bases spanning the gap. The CDR3 is 15 amino acids. Whole-study results and caveats: VDJdb-based annotation leaned toward anti-spike CD8 responses and missed private and CD4 specificities.

Regarding this clonotype: The antigen is undetermined.

Individual cDNA molecules were tagged with unique molecular identifiers, the study reported. In TCRdb, the 5' RACE reads were re-called with MiXCR into one record per CDR3 protein. The sample lists about 56,000 distinct CDR3 sequences, more than 12% occurring once. The specimen comprised whole blood, sampled at baseline. The TCR originated in an adult who was a healthcare worker with PCR-confirmed SARS-CoV-2 infection or an uninfected control (not recorded which). The V and J genes are TRBV5-1 and TRBJ2-7; D perhaps matches TRBD2 (6 bases). This CDR3 is CASSLGVAEAYEQYF. The CDR3, as DNA: TGCGCCAGCAGCTTGGGGGTAGCGGAGGCCTACGAGCAGTACTTC.